This note documents a single T cell receptor beta chain sequence. The sample is drawn from a study of blood T cell repertoires in COVID-19. This CDR3 is built from 13 residues. Germline V lookup: CDR1 LGHNT, CDR2 FRNRAP. Trimming cost V 5 bases and J 2 bases, with 8 bases left between them. How the authors handled the data: Using reference gene primer amplification, nucleated cell counts were estimated. Clones were read by immunoSEQ multiplex PCR, and TCRdb kept only the in-frame ones, dropping some. D and trimming come from the DNA, and the V and J calls and clone size come from that table. This table holds fewer than 350,000 clones, 80% to 85% found once.

V is TRBV12-5 and J is TRBJ2-3; D is undetermined. The receptor was isolated from a woman in her fifties or sixties with active or convalescent COVID-19. Sequenced sample: peripheral blood. The chain's CDR3 is CASGDSNTDTQYF. In DNA, the CDR3 is TGTGCTAGTGGTGATAGCAACACAGATACGCAGTATTTT.